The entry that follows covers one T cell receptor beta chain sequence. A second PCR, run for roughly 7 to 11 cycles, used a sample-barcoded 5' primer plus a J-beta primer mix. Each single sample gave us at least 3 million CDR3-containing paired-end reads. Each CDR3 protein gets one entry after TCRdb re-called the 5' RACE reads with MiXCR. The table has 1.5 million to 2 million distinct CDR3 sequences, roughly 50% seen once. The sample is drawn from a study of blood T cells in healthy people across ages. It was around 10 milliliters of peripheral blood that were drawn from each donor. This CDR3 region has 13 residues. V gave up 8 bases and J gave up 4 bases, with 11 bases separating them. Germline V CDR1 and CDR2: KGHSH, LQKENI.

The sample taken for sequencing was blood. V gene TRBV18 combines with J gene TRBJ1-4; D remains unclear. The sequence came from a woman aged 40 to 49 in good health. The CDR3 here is CASRGGLNEKLFF. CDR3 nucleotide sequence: TGTGCCAGCCGCGGCGGCCTTAATGAAAAACTGTTTTTT.